These 8 T cell receptor beta chains were all obtained from the same sample, sequenced in a study of cytotoxic CD8 clonotypes in ibrutinib-treated CLL. TCRdb keeps only in-frame clones here, not all; method: immunoSEQ multiplex PCR. The table shows over 250,000 clones, with around 77% occurring only once. Source: PBMCs, taken at disease progression, from a patient treated with ibrutinib. The receptor set was obtained from a human donor with chronic lymphocytic leukemia.

This chain uses TRBV7-6 with TRBJ2-7; 7 nucleotides agree with TRBD2. From germline, CDR1 is SGHVS and CDR2 FNYEAQ. With V trimmed by 5 bases and J by 4 bases, 8 bases remained unmatched. CDR3 length: 14 residues. The CDR3 bases are TGTGCCAGCAGCCCCCTGGCTAGCGGATACGAGCAGTACTTC. Translated: CASSPLASGYEQYF.

The chain combines TRBV29-1 with TRBJ2-7; TRBD2 aligns across 9 bases. The CDR3 length is 13 residues. Losses at the gene ends were 3 bases for V and 0 bases for J; bases not matched to a gene: 0. The germline V gene encodes CDR1 SQVTM and CDR2 ANQGSEA. CDR3 residues: CSVEGLASYEQYF. CDR3 coding DNA: TGCAGCGTTGAGGGACTAGCCTCCTACGAGCAGTACTTC.

This sequence joins TRBV29-1 and TRBJ1-1; D remains unclear. The CDR3 loop spans 10 amino acids. The germline gives CDR1 SQVTM, CDR2 ANQGSEA. V was trimmed by 4 bases and J by 10 bases, leaving 10 bases between them. CDR3 region: CSVVRLGAFF. The CDR3 DNA is TGCAGCGTTGTCCGTTTAGGAGCTTTCTTT.

This chain connects TRBV6-5 to TRBJ2-7, with D perhaps matching TRBD2 (5 bases). Germline CDR1 MNHEY, CDR2 SVGAGI. Trimming shortened V by 7 bases and J by 6 bases, and 10 bases separated the two germline ends. The CDR3 consists of 11 residues. The CDR3 spells CASKKRGEQYF. The DNA of the CDR3 is TGTGCCAGCAAAAAACGGGGCGAGCAGTACTTC.

V usage is TRBV15 and J usage is TRBJ2-1; D remains ambiguous. Between the trimmed V and J ends, which lost 0 bases and 0 bases, there was a span of 9 bases. The CDR3 sequence is 16 residues long. Germline V gene sequence: CDR1 LNHNV, CDR2 YYDKDF (reference sequence). CDR3 amino acids: CATSRDRDSSYNEQFF. The CDR3 nucleotides are TGTGCCACCAGCAGAGACCGTGATAGCTCCTACAATGAGCAGTTCTTC. Complete variable domain (other parts from reference TRBV15 and TRBJ2-1): DAMVIQNPRYQVTQFGKPVTLSCSQTLNHNVMYWYQQKSSQAPKLLFHYYDKDFNNEADTPDNFQSRRPNTSFCFLDIRSPGLGDTAMYLCATSRDRDSSYNEQFFGPGTRLTVL.

The chain recombines TRBV7-9 with TRBJ1-2, with TRBD1 matching 8 bases. With 1 base clipped from V and 4 bases from J, the junction kept 5 bases outside the gene matches. The CDR3 is made up of 15 amino acids. Germline lookup yields CDR1 SEHNR and CDR2 FQNEAQ (reference sequence). DNA for the CDR3: TGTGCCAGCAGCTTAGACAGGGGGGAAGTCTATGGCTACACCTTC. Protein sequence: CASSLDRGEVYGYTF.

The chain combines TRBV7-6 with TRBJ2-5, with 13 bases aligning to TRBD2. J lost 5 bases, V lost 2 bases, and 17 bases had no gene match. Germline CDR1 is SGHVS and CDR2 is FNYEAQ. CDR3 length: 20 amino acids. This chain's CDR3 is CASSLPNESGTSGAWETQYF. CDR3 nucleotide sequence: TGTGCCAGCAGCTTACCTAACGAAAGCGGGACTAGCGGGGCTTGGGAGACCCAGTACTTC.

This chain connects TRBV7-8 to TRBJ2-5; D may correspond to TRBD1 or TRBD2 (5 bases each). V was trimmed by 8 bases and J by 0 bases, leaving 13 bases between them. The CDR3 runs to 14 residues. From germline, CDR1 is SGHVS and CDR2 FQNEAQ. CDR3 coding DNA: TGTGCCAGCCGTCGGGGCTTGTACCAAGAGACCCAGTACTTC. This encodes CASRRGLYQETQYF.